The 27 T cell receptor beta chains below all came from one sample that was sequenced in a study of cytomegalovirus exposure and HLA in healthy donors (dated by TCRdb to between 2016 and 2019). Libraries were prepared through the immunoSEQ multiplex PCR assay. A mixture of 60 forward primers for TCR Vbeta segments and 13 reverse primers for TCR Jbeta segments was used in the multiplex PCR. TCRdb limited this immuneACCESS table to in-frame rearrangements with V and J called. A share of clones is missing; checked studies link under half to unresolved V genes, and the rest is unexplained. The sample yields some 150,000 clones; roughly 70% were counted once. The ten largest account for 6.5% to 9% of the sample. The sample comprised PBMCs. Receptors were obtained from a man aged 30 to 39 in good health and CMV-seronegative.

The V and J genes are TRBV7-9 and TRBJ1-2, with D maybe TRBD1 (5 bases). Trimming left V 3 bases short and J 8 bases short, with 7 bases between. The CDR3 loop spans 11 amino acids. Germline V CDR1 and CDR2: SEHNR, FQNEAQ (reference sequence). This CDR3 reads CASSLTAGYTF. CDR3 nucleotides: TGTGCCAGCAGCTTGACAGCGGGCTACACCTTC.

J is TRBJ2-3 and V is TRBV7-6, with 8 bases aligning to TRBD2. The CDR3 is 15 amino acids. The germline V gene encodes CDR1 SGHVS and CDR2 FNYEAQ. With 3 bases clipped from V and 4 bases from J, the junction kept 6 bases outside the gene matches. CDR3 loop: CASSFFGGASDTQYF. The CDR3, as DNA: TGTGCCAGCAGCTTCTTCGGGGGGGCCTCAGATACGCAGTATTTT.

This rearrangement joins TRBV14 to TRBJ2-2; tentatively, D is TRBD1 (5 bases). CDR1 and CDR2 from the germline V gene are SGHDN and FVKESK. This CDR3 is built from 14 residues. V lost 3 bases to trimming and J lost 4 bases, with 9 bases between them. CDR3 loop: CASSQVDSTGELFF. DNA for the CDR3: TGTGCCAGCAGCCAGGTCGACAGCACCGGGGAGCTGTTTTTT.

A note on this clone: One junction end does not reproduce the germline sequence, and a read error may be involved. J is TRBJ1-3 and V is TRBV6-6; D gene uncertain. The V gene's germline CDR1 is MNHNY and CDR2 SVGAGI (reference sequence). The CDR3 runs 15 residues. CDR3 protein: CVSSTPQNPGNTIYF. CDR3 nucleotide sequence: TGTGTCAGCAGTACCCCGCAGAACCCTGGAAACACCATATATTTT.

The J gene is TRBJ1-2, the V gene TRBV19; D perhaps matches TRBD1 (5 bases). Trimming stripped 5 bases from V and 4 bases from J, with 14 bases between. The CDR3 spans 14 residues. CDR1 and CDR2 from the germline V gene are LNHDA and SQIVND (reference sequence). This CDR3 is CASSFEGVSYGYTF. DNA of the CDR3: TGTGCCAGTAGTTTCGAAGGGGTCAGCTATGGCTACACCTTC.

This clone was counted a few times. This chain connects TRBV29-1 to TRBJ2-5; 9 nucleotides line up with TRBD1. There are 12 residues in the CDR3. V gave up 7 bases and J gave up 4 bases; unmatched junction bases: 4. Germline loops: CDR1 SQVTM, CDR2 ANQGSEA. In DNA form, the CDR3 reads TGCAGCGCCAAGGGACAGGGAGAGACCCAGTACTTC. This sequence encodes CSAKGQGETQYF. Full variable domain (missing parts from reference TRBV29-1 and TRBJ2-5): SAVISQKPSRDICQRGTSLTIQCQVDSQVTMMFWYRQQPGQSLTLIATANQGSEATYESGFVIDKFPISRPNLTFSTLTVSNMSPEDSSIYLCSAKGQGETQYFGPGTRLLVL.

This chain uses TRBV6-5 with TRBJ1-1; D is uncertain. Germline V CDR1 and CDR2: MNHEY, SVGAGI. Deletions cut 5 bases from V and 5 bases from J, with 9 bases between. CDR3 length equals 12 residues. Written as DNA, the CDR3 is TGTGCCAGCAGTGCCGGGAGAACTGAAGCTTTCTTT. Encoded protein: CASSAGRTEAFF.

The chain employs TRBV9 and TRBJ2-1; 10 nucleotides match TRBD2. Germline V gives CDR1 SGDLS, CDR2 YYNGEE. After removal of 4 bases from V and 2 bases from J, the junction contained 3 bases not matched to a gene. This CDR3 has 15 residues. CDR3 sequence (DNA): TGTGCCAGCAGCTTCAGCGGGGGGGCCTACAATGAGCAGTTCTTC. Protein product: CASSFSGGAYNEQFF.

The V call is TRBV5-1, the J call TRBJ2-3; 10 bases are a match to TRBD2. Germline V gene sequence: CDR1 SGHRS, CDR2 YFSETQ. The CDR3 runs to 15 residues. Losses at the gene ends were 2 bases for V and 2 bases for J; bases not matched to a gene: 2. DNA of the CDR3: TGCGCCAGCAGCTTTACTAGCGGGATCACAGATACGCAGTATTTT. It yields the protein CASSFTSGITDTQYF.

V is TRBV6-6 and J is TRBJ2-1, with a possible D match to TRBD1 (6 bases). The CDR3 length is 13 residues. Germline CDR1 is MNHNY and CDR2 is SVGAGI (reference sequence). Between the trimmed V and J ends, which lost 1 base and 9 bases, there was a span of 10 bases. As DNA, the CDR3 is TGTGCCAGCAGTTACTTACAGGGCGTTGAGCAGTTCTTC. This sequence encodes CASSYLQGVEQFF.

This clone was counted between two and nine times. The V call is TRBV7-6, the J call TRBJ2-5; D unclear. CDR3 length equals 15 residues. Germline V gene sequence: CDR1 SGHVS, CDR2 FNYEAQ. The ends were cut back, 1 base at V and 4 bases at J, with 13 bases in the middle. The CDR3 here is CASSLEVSFAETQYF. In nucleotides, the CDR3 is TGTGCCAGCAGCTTAGAAGTTAGCTTCGCAGAGACCCAGTACTTC.

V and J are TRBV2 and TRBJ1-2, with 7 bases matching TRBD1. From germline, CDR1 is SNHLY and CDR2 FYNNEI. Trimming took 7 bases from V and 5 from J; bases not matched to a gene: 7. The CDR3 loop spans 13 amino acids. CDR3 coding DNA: TGTGCCAGCACTTTGGACAGGAGTTATGGCTACACCTTC. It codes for CASTLDRSYGYTF.

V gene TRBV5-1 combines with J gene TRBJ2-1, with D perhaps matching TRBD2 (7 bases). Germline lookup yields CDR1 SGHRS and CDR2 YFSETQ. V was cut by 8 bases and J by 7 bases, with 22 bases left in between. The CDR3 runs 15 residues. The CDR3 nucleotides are TGCGCCAGTTACGAGGGGGGGGAGATGGAGAATGAGCAGTTCTTC. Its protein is CASYEGGEMENEQFF.

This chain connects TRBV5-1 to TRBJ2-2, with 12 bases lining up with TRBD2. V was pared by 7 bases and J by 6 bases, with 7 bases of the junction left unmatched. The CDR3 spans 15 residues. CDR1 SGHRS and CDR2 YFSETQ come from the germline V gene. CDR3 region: CASQRLAGDAGELFF. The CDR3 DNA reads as TGCGCCAGCCAAAGACTAGCGGGAGATGCCGGGGAGCTGTTTTTT.

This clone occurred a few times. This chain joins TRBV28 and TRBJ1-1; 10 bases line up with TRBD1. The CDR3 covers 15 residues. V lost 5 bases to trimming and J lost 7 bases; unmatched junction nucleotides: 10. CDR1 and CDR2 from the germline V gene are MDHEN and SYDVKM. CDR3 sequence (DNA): TGTGCCAGCAGTACGGAGACAGGGGGCCGGGGTGAAGCTTTCTTT. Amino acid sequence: CASSTETGGRGEAFF.

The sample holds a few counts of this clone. CDR3 amino acids: CASRTGTLVGYTF. The CDR3 bases are TGTGCCAGCAGGACAGGGACATTAGTGGGCTACACCTTC. The V gene is TRBV6-6, the J gene TRBJ1-2, with 7 bases fitting TRBD1. The CDR3 length is 13 residues. J was trimmed by 8 bases and V by 6 bases; bases with no gene match: 9. Per the germline V gene, CDR1 is MNHNY and CDR2 is SVGAGI (reference sequence).

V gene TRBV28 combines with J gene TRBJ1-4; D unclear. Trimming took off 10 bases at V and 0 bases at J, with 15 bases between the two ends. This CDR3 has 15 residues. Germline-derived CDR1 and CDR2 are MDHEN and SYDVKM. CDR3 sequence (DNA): TGTGCCACCGCCTGGCAGGCCGCAACTAATGAAAAACTGTTTTTT. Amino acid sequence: CATAWQAATNEKLFF.

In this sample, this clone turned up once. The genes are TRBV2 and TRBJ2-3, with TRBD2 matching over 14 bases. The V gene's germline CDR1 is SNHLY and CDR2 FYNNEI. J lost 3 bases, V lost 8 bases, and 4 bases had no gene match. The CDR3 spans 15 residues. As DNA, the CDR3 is TGTGCCAGCGGGGGACTAGCGGGAGAGACAGATACGCAGTATTTT. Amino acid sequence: CASGGLAGETDTQYF.

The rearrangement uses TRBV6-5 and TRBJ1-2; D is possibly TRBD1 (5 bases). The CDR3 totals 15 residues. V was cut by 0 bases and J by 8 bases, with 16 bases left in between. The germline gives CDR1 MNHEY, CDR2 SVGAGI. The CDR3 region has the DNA TGTGCCAGCAGTTACTCGATGGTAGGGGAGGAAGGCTACACCTTC. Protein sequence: CASSYSMVGEEGYTF.

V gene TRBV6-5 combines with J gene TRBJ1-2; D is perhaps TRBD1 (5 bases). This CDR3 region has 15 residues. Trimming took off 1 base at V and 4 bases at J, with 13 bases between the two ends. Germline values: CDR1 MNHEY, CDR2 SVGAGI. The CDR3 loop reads CASSYFRTHRYGYTF. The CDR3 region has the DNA TGTGCCAGCAGTTACTTCAGGACACACCGCTATGGCTACACCTTC.

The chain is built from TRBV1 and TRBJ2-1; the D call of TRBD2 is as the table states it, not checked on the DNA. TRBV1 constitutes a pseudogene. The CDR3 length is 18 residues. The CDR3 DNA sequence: TGCACCAGCAGCCAAGACCATCTAGCGGGAGGGCCTATCGATGAGCAGTTCTTC. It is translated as CTSSQDHLAGGPIDEQFF.

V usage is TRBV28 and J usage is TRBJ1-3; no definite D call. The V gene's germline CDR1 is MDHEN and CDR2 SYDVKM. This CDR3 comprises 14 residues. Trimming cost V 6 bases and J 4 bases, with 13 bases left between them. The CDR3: CASRPIPGGNTIYF. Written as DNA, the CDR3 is TGTGCCAGCAGACCAATCCCGGGGGGAAACACCATATATTTT.

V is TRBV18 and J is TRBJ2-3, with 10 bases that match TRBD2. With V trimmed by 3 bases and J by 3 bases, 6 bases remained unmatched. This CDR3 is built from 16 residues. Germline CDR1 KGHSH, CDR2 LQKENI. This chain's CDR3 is CASSPGLAGETDTQYF. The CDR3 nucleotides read TGTGCCAGCTCACCGGGGCTAGCGGGAGAGACAGATACGCAGTATTTT. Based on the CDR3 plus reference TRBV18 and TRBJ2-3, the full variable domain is NAGVMQNPRHLVRRRGQEARLRCSPMKGHSHVYWYRQLPEEGLKFMVYLQKENIIDESGMPKERFSAEFPKEGPSILRIQQVVRGDSAAYFCASSPGLAGETDTQYFGPGTRLTVL.

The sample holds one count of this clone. The CDR3 DNA follows: TGTGCCAGCACCCTGTGGGGGGGGGAGCAGTACTTC. This sequence encodes CASTLWGGEQYF. The chain combines TRBV28 with TRBJ2-7; 7 bases match TRBD2. Looked up from germline, CDR1 is MDHEN and CDR2 is SYDVKM. CDR3 length: 12 amino acids. Trimming took 7 bases from V and 7 from J; bases not matched to a gene: 7.

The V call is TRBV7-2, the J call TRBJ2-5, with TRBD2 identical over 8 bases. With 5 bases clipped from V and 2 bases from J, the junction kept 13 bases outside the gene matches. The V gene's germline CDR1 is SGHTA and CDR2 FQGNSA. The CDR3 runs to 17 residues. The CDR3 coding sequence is TGTGCCAGCAGCGAAACCGGGACTAGTTTTATTCAAGAGACCCAGTACTTC. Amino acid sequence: CASSETGTSFIQETQYF. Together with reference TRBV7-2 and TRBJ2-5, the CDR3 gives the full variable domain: GAGVSQSPSNKVTEKGKDVELRCDPISGHTALYWYRQSLGQGLEFLIYFQGNSAPDKSGLPSDRFSAERTGGSVSTLTIQRTQQEDSAVYLCASSETGTSFIQETQYFGPGTRLLVL.

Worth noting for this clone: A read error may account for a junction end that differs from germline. The CDR3 sequence is CASTTEWGEKLFF. CDR3 nucleotide sequence: TGTGCCAGCACGACGGAGTGGGGAGAAAAATTGTTTTTT. This chain links TRBV6-1 with TRBJ1-4; D not certain. Germline V gene data show CDR1 as MNHNS and CDR2 as SASEGT. The CDR3 has 13 amino acids.

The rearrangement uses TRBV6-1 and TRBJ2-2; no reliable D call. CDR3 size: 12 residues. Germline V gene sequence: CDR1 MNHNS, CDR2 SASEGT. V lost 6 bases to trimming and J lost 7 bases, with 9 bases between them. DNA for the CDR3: TGTGCCAGCAGATGGGCTCTCGGGGAGCTGTTTTTT. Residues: CASRWALGELFF.